This T cell receptor (beta chain) comes out of a study of T cell repertoires in cytomegalovirus infection (dated 2019 in TCRdb). Concerning the study at large: Peptide stimulations targeted recently identified HLA-C-restricted CMV epitopes, whose presentation resists viral immunomodulation, together with well-studied HLA-B-restricted epitopes. The HLA type of each donor mattered for the analysis, because public TCR beta signatures pointed to carriage of CMV infection along with the matching HLA type.

In light of the paper, this sample's treatment or condition label describes: in vitro stimulation with specific CMV peptide epitopes to enrich CMV-specific T cells. Comments on this clonotype: Which antigen it targets is not known. The input lacks base qualities; no much larger clone sits a single base away.

Sequencer: Illumina HiSeq 1500. TCRdb reanalyzed the raw reads on its own, using fastp at Q25 for trimming and MiXCR for clone calling, and kept in-frame beta chains. Every distinct CDR3 protein forms one entry, paired with its most common genes and DNA. This sample gives roughly 70,000 distinct CDR3 sequences in total; roughly 20% of them show up just once. The ten largest clones add up to roughly 63% of the sample. V is pared back by 0 bases and J by 7 bases, with 15 bases lying between the germline termini. From the germline V gene, CDR1 is MGHRA and CDR2 is YSYEKL. Its CDR3 holds 15 amino acids, cysteine through phenylalanine. The CDR3 DNA has 45 bases and is translated from base 1. General study outcomes and caveats: In both this cohort and an independent cohort of 300 to 450 donors, the cumulative frequency of public TCR beta family members distinguished carriers of CMV infection plus the relevant HLA type. The ex vivo response was dominated by HLA-C-restricted CMV-specific TCR beta clonotypes, and the single most frequent clonotype in two of eight donors was supplied by these HLA-C-restricted clonotypes.

The sequence links TRBV4-1 to TRBJ1-1; the D gene cannot be resolved reliably. The clonotype originates from a human donor in good health (CMV status not recorded). Some clones in this sample may be carry-over from other donors' samples. Source: CD8+ T cells from cultured PBMCs, taken from culture after CMV antigen stimulation. At the DNA level, the sequence is TGCGCCAGCAGCCAAGATGGATCAGGTACGAATGAAGCTTTCTTT. Translated, this is CASSQDGSGTNEAFF.